What follows is one TCR beta chain and its context. Its specificity is not known. Sequenced by immunoSEQ multiplex PCR; TCRdb stores in-frame clones only, minus some. Seen here are some 95,000 clones, 89% observed once, and the top ten hold about 10%. The data were obtained in a study of PD-1 blockade in classical Hodgkin lymphoma. Study conclusions and caveats: Excluded were patients who started nivolumab under 1 year after ASCT, a group that had lower diversity. Before treatment, complete responders showed about the same diversity as newly diagnosed patients.

Germline V gene lookup returns CDR1 SGHTA and CDR2 FQGNSA. The CDR3 is 15 amino acids. V lost 5 bases, J lost 2 bases, and 5 bases stayed unmatched. The patients all showed relapse after autologous stem cell transplantation, while their brentuximab vedotin exposure varied. This receptor was identified in a human donor with classical Hodgkin lymphoma. The material was peripheral blood mononuclear cells (PBMCs), obtained before the second cycle of nivolumab. The chain recombines TRBV7-2 with TRBJ2-7, with 11 nucleotides matching TRBD2. CDR3 region: CASSLTSGGPYEQYF. The CDR3, as DNA: TGTGCCAGCAGCCTTACTAGCGGGGGCCCCTACGAGCAGTACTTC.